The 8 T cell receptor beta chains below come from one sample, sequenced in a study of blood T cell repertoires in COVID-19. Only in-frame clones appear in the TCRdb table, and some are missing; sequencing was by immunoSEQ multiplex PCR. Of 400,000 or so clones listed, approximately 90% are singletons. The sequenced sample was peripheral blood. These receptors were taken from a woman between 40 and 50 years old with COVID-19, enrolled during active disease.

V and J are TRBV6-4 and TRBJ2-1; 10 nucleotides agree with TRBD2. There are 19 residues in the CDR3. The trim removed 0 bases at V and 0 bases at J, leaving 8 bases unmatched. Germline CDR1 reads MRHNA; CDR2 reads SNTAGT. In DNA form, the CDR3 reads TGTGCCAGCAGTGACTCGAAGACTAGCGGGCTAAGCTCCTACAATGAGCAGTTCTTC. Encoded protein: CASSDSKTSGLSSYNEQFF.

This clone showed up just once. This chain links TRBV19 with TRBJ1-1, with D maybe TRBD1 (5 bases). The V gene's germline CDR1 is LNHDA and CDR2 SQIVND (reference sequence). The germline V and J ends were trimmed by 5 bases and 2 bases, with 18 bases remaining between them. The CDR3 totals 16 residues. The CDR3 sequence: CASSAPGVMENTEAFF. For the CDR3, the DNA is TGTGCCAGTAGTGCGCCGGGGGTGATGGAAAACACTGAAGCTTTCTTT.

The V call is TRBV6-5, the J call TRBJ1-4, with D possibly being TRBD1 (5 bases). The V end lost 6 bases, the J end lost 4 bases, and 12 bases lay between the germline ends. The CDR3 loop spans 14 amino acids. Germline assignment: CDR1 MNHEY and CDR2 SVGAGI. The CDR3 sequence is CASRTTVINEKLFF. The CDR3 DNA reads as TGTGCCAGCAGGACGACAGTGATTAATGAAAAACTGTTTTTT.

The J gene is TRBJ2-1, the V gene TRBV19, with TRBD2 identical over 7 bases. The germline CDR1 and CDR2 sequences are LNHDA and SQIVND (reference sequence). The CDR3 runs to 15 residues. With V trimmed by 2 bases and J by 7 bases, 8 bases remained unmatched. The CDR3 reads CASSIMRLARNEQFF. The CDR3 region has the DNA TGTGCCAGTAGTATAATGCGACTAGCAAGGAATGAGCAGTTCTTC.

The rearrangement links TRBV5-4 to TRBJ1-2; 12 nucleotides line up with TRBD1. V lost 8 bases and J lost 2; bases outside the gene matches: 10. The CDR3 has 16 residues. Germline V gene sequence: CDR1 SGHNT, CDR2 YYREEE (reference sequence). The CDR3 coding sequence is TGTGCCAGTAACCGCGGGACAGGGGGCGAAAACTATGGCTACACCTTC. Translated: CASNRGTGGENYGYTF.

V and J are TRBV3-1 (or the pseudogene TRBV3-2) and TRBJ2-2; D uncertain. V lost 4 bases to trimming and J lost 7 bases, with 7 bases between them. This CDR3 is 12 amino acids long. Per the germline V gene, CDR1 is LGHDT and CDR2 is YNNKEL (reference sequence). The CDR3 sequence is CASSRIGGELFF. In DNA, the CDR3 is TGTGCCAGCAGCCGTATCGGCGGGGAGCTGTTTTTT.

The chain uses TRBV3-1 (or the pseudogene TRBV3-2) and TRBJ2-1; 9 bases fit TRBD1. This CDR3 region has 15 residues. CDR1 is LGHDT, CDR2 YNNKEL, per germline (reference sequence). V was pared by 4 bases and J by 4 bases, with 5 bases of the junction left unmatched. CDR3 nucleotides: TGTGCCAGCAGCCTGGGGACAGGGCCGTACAATGAGCAGTTCTTC. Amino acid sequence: CASSLGTGPYNEQFF.

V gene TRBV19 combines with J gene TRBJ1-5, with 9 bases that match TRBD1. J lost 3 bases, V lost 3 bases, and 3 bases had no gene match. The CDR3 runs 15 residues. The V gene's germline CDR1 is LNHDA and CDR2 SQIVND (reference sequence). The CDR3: CASSIGTGNNQPQHF. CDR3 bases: TGTGCCAGTAGTATCGGGACAGGGAACAATCAGCCCCAGCATTTT.